The 17 T cell receptor beta chains below were found in one sample sequenced in a study of blood T cell repertoires in COVID-19. The table came from immunoSEQ multiplex PCR; TCRdb's copy has only in-frame clones and leaves some out. The table includes 200,000 to 250,000 clones, 80% to 90% detected once. The source material was PBMCs or T cells enriched from blood (not recorded which). All receptors come from a woman aged 25 to 39 who had been exposed to COVID-19.

V and J are TRBV11-2 and TRBJ2-7; possible D gene TRBD2, 5 bases. The CDR3 is made up of 16 amino acids. CDR1 is SGHAT, CDR2 FQNNGV, per germline. Trimming cost V 1 base and J 2 bases, with 15 bases left between them. This CDR3 is CASSLVRLPHPYEQYF. The CDR3 DNA reads as TGTGCCAGCAGCTTAGTCCGACTACCTCACCCCTACGAGCAGTACTTC.

The rearrangement joins TRBV30 to TRBJ2-3; 8 bases line up with TRBD1. CDR1 is GTSNPN and CDR2 is SVGIG in the germline V gene (reference sequence). CDR3 length: 15 amino acids. V gave up 4 bases and J gave up 4 bases; unmatched junction bases: 10. DNA for the CDR3: TGTGCCTGGACCAAACAGGGGGGTGGGTCAGATACGCAGTATTTT. Translation gives CAWTKQGGGSDTQYF. Full variable domain (outside the CDR3, taken from reference TRBV30 and TRBJ2-3): SQTIHQWPATLVQPVGSPLSLECTVEGTSNPNLYWYRQAAGRGLQLLFYSVGIGQISSEVPQNLSASRPQDRQFILSSKKLLLSDSGFYLCAWTKQGGGSDTQYFGPGTRLTVL.

The chain couples TRBV18 to TRBJ2-7; TRBD1 matches 8 bases. CDR3 length equals 15 residues. The V gene's germline CDR1 is KGHSH and CDR2 LQKENI. The junction had 7 bases not matched to a gene; V was cut back by 5 bases and J by 1 base. This chain's CDR3 is CASSITGGRSYEQYF. CDR3 nucleotide sequence: TGTGCCAGCTCAATAACAGGGGGTCGATCCTACGAGCAGTACTTC.

The rearrangement uses TRBV19 and TRBJ2-6; 8 nucleotides match TRBD1. The junction had 21 bases not matched to a gene; V was cut back by 6 bases and J by 2 bases. The CDR3 runs to 21 residues. CDR1 and CDR2 from the germline V gene are LNHDA and SQIVND (reference sequence). CDR3 loop: CASRPHYRQGFMVAGANVLTF. The CDR3 nucleotides are TGTGCCAGTAGGCCCCACTACAGACAGGGGTTCATGGTTGCTGGGGCCAACGTCCTGACTTTC.

V gene TRBV3-1 (or the pseudogene TRBV3-2) combines with J gene TRBJ2-1; TRBD1 matches 8 bases. The germline V gene has CDR1 LGHDT and CDR2 YNNKEL (reference sequence). CDR3 length: 15 residues. V was clipped by 3 bases and J by 5 bases; unmatched bases: 6. The CDR3 sequence is CASSQLGQGHNEQFF. The CDR3 region has the DNA TGTGCCAGCAGCCAGCTCGGACAGGGCCACAATGAGCAGTTCTTC.

The chain couples TRBV2 to TRBJ1-3, with D hard to call. Germline CDR1 SNHLY, CDR2 FYNNEI. The V end lost 2 bases, the J end lost 0 bases, and 11 bases lay between the germline ends. This CDR3 comprises 16 residues. The CDR3 DNA reads TGTGCCAGCAGTGAAACAGAAGTACTCTCTGGAAACACCATATATTTT. It encodes CASSETEVLSGNTIYF.

The gene calls are TRBV12-5 and TRBJ2-1, with a possible D match to TRBD2 (6 bases). Germline CDR1 LGHNT, CDR2 FRNRAP. The CDR3 has 15 residues. Deletions cut 5 bases from V and 2 bases from J, with 13 bases between. CDR3 amino acids: CASGRIADPYNEQFF. The CDR3 coding sequence is TGTGCTAGTGGTCGAATAGCGGACCCCTACAATGAGCAGTTCTTC.

This chain links TRBV11-2 with TRBJ2-1; 7 nucleotides align to TRBD2. In germline, CDR1 is SGHAT, CDR2 FQNNGV. The length of the CDR3 is 16 residues. Trimming at V came to 5 bases and at J to 8 bases, leaving 15 bases not matched to a gene. In DNA form, the CDR3 reads TGTGCCAGCAGCCCACTCCAGTGGCGGGAGAAGTATGAGCAGTTCTTC. Translation: CASSPLQWREKYEQFF. Full variable domain (missing parts from reference TRBV11-2 and TRBJ2-1): EAGVAQSPRYKIIEKRQSVAFWCNPISGHATLYWYQQILGQGPKLLIQFQNNGVVDDSQLPKDRFSAERLKGVDSTLKIQPAKLEDSAVYLCASSPLQWREKYEQFFGPGTRLTVL.

This clone was picked up one time. The V and J genes are TRBV7-9 and TRBJ2-3, with D perhaps matching TRBD2 (7 bases). This CDR3 has 15 amino acids. Trimming cost V 5 bases and J 1 base, with 13 bases left between them. Germline V gives CDR1 SEHNR, CDR2 FQNEAQ (reference sequence). The CDR3 bases are TGTGCCAGCAGCCAAGGGGGGGTAGGCACAGATACGCAGTATTTT. It translates to CASSQGGVGTDTQYF. Full variable domain (missing parts from reference TRBV7-9 and TRBJ2-3): DTGVSQNPRHKITKRGQNVTFRCDPISEHNRLYWYRQTLGQGPEFLTYFQNEAQLEKSRLLSDRFSAERPKGSFSTLEIQRTEQGDSAMYLCASSQGGVGTDTQYFGPGTRLTVL.

This chain links TRBV4-2 with TRBJ2-3; tentative D call: TRBD1 (6 bases). The CDR3 contains 17 residues. Germline CDR1 reads LGHNA; CDR2 reads YNFKEQ. The V gene lost 3 bases and the J gene lost 3 bases, with 19 bases spanning the gap. The CDR3: CASSHAEDRRGTDTQYF. The CDR3 coding sequence is TGTGCCAGCAGCCACGCAGAAGACAGAAGGGGGACAGATACGCAGTATTTT.

J is TRBJ1-6 and V is TRBV2, with D maybe TRBD1 (5 bases). The germline V gene encodes CDR1 SNHLY and CDR2 FYNNEI. V was shortened by 5 bases and J by 8 bases, with 13 bases between the two germline ends. The CDR3 covers 14 residues. DNA of the CDR3: TGTGCCAGCAGTCCGGACCGGGGGGATTCACCCCTCCACTTT. Its translation: CASSPDRGDSPLHF.

The gene calls are TRBV18 and TRBJ1-1; possibly TRBD1 for D (5 bases). The ends were cut back, 3 bases at V and 4 bases at J, with 15 bases in the middle. The germline V gene has CDR1 KGHSH and CDR2 LQKENI. This CDR3 region has 15 residues. DNA of the CDR3: TGTGCCAGCTCACCGACGCCTCAGGGTCCCACTGAAGCTTTCTTT. Translated, it gives CASSPTPQGPTEAFF.

V gene TRBV28 combines with J gene TRBJ2-7, with 12 bases lining up with TRBD2. Trimming removed 6 bases from V and 1 base from J; junction bases left unmatched: 4. Looked up from germline, CDR1 is MDHEN and CDR2 is SYDVKM. The CDR3 is made up of 15 amino acids. CDR3 sequence reads: CASSQLAGGSYEQYF. The CDR3 DNA sequence: TGTGCCAGCAGCCAGCTAGCGGGAGGGTCCTACGAGCAGTACTTC. Looking up the rest from reference TRBV28 and TRBJ2-7 gives the full variable domain: DVKVTQSSRYLVKRTGEKVFLECVQDMDHENMFWYRQDPGLGLRLIYFSYDVKMKEKGDIPEGYSVSREKKERFSLILESASTNQTSMYLCASSQLAGGSYEQYFGPGTRLTVT.

Points on this clone: A read error may explain this, as a much larger clone is one base away. Other DNA sequences from this sample encode an identical CDR3 as well. This chain connects TRBV3-1 (or the pseudogene TRBV3-2) to TRBJ1-2; tentative D call: TRBD1 (6 bases). Trimming pared 6 bases from V and 4 bases from J, leaving 9 bases between. CDR3 length: 12 residues. CDR1 is LGHDT, CDR2 YNNKEL, per germline (reference sequence). CDR3 region: CASSRQAYGYTF. The CDR3, as DNA: TGTGCCAGCAGTCGACAGGCCTATGGCTACACCTTC.

The chain uses TRBV7-3 and TRBJ2-5; D might be TRBD2 (5 bases). Trimming left V 5 bases short and J 3 bases short, with 16 bases between. CDR1 is SGHTA, CDR2 FQGTGA, per germline. The length of the CDR3 is 15 residues. The CDR3 nucleotides read TGTGCCAGCAGCGCCAGCGGACTTCCGGAAGAGACCCAGTACTTC. Translating it yields CASSASGLPEETQYF.

The CDR3 loop is CAWTLLRLNYNEQFF. The CDR3 DNA follows: TGTGCCTGGACCCTCCTGAGGCTGAATTACAATGAGCAGTTCTTC. The V and J genes are TRBV30 and TRBJ2-1; D gene ambiguous. Germline CDR1 is GTSNPN and CDR2 is SVGIG (reference sequence). Trimming left V 4 bases short and J 4 bases short, with 17 bases between. The length of the CDR3 is 15 residues.

This chain links TRBV27 with TRBJ2-1, with a possible D match to TRBD1 (7 bases). CDR1 is MNHEY, CDR2 SMNVEV, per germline (reference sequence). This CDR3 spans 21 amino acids. The V end lost 6 bases, the J end lost 2 bases, and 32 bases lay between the germline ends. The CDR3 loop is CASSPSYRGVFATRPYNEQFF. In nucleotides, the CDR3 is TGTGCCAGCAGCCCGTCTTACAGGGGTGTATTTGCGACTAGGCCCTACAATGAGCAGTTCTTC.